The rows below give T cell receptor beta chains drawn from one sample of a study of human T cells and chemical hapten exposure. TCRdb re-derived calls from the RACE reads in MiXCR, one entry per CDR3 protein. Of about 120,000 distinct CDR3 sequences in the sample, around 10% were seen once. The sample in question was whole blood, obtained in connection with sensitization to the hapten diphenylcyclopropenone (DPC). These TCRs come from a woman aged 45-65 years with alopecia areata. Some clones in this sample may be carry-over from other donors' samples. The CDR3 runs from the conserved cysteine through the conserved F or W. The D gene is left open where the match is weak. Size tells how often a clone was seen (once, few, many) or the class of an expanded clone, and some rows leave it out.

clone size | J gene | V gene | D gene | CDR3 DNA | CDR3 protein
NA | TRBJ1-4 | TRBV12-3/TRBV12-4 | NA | TGTGCCAGCAGGTTACAGGGATCTAATGAAAAACTGTTTTTT | CASRLQGSNEKLFF
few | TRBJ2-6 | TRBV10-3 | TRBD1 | TGTGCCAGCCATTCGGGCAGGGGGAGCTCTGGGGCCAACGTCCTGACTTTC | CASHSGRGSSGANVLTF
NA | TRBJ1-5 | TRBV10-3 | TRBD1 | TGTGCCACCAGGACAGGGCGGGATCAGCCCCAGCATTTT | CATRTGRDQPQHF
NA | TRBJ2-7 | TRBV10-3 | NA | TGTGCCATCAGTCAGCCCACAGGGAACGAGCAGTACTTC | CAISQPTGNEQYF
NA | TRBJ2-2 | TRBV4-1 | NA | TGCGCCAGCAGATATTCCCCGGGCGGGGTGCTCACCGGGGAGCTGTTTTTT | CASRYSPGGVLTGELFF
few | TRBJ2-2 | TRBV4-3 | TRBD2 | TGCGCCAGCAGCCAGGGACTAGCGAACACCGGGGAGCTGTTTTTT | CASSQGLANTGELFF
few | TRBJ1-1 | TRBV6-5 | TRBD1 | TGTGCCAGCAGTTATCAGGGACAGGGAAGGAGGACTGAAGCTTTCTTT | CASSYQGQGRRTEAFF
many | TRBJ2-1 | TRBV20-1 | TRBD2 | TGCAGTGCTAGGACGCCGGGACTAGCGGGAGACCCGAGCTCCTACAATGAGCAGTTCTTC | CSARTPGLAGDPSSYNEQFF
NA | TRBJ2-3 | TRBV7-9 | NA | TGTGCCAGCAGCTCCGCTAGCGGCACAGATACGCAGTATTTT | CASSSASGTDTQYF
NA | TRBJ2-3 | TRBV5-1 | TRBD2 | TGCGCCAGCAGCTTGGGCGGGGGGCCCGGCACAGATACGCAGTATTTT | CASSLGGGPGTDTQYF
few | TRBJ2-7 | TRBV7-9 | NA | TGTGCCAGCAGCGCTCTTGGGCCGAGCTACGAGCAGTACTTC | CASSALGPSYEQYF
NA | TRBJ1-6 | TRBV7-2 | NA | TGTGCCAGCGTTGTGGTGTCCGGGGACAATTCACCCCTCCACTTT | CASVVVSGDNSPLHF
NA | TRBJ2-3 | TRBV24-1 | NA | TGTGCCACCGGTGGAGTGTCAGATACGCAGTATTTT | CATGGVSDTQYF
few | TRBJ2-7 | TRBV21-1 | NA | TGTGCCAGCAGCAAAGCGGGCGCCCTGGAGCAGTACTTC | CASSKAGALEQYF
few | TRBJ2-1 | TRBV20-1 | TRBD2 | TGCAGTGCGAGCCTAGCGGGAGGTTGGGATGAGCAGTTCTTC | CSASLAGGWDEQFF
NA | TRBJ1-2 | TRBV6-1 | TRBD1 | TGTGCCAGCAGTGAAAGTGACAGGGGCGGCTATGGCTACACCTTC | CASSESDRGGYGYTF
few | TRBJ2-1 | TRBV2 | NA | TGTGCCAGCATTGGCGACCGCGCAAGGCAGTTCTTC | CASIGDRARQFF
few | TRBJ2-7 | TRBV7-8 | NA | TGTGCCAGCAGCTCACAGGGAAAATTCTCCTACGAGCAGTACTTC | CASSSQGKFSYEQYF
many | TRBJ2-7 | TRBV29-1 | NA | TGCAGCCCCCGGGACGAGCAGTACTTC | CSPRDEQYF
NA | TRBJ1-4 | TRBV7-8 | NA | TGTGCCCCGGTAGAAGTACAGAAGATTTCAACTAATGAAAAACTGTTTTTT | CAPVEVQKISTNEKLFF
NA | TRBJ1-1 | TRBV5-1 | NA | TGCGCCAGCAGCTTGGGGTGGACCAGCATGAACACTGAAGCTTTCTTT | CASSLGWTSMNTEAFF
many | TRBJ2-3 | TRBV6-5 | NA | TGTGCCAGCAGCCCACAGTTTTTGAGCACAGATACGCAGTATTTT | CASSPQFLSTDTQYF
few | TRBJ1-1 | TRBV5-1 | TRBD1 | TGCGCCAGCAGCTTGTTTGGGGAGGGGGCCAGTGAAGCTTTCTTT | CASSLFGEGASEAFF
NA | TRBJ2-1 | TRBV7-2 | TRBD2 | TGTGCCAGCAGCTCGGGACTAGCGGGAGTGTTGAATGAGCAGTTCTTC | CASSSGLAGVLNEQFF
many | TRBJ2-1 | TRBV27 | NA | TGTGCCAGCAGTTACTCCACAGAGTACAATGAGCAGTTCTTC | CASSYSTEYNEQFF
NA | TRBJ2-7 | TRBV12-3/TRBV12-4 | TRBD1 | TGTGCCAGCAGTCATGGCTCGGGGACAGGGGGCGGGATCTACGAGCAGTACTTC | CASSHGSGTGGGIYEQYF